This T cell receptor beta chain is from a study of early T cells in non-severe SARS-CoV-2 infection. Looking at the study overall: The study sequenced bulk RNA from unsorted whole blood, with chains unpaired. Study-level findings and limits: Private and CD4 specificities were missed by VDJdb matching, which favored anti-spike CD8 responses.

From the 5' RACE reads, TCRdb called clonotypes with MiXCR, one entry per CDR3 protein. The data show about 66,000 distinct CDR3 sequences, less than 9.5% seen once. This clonotype has a count of ten or more. Its antigen remains unknown. Between the trimmed V and J ends, which lost 5 bases and 4 bases, there was a span of 8 bases. The CDR3 extends over 11 amino acids. Germline CDR1 and CDR2: SQVTM and ANQGSEA. The rearrangement uses TRBV29-1 and TRBJ1-2; D uncertain. This clonotype was sampled from an adult who was a healthcare worker with PCR-confirmed SARS-CoV-2 infection or an uninfected control (not recorded which). The specimen was whole blood. The CDR3 bases are TGCAGCGTTTCCGGGTCCTATGGCTACACCTTC. It translates to CSVSGSYGYTF.